The 30 T cell receptor beta chains reported below all come from one sample, sequenced in a study of blood T cell repertoires in COVID-19 (dated by TCRdb to the early 2020s). Library preparation employed the immunoSEQ multiplex PCR assay. TCRdb holds this immuneACCESS table with in-frame rearrangements only. Some clones are missing; in checked studies, unresolved V genes explain under half, and the rest has no known cause. Within this sample are under 95,000 clones, with roughly 86% of them counted one time only. In total, the top ten clones hold roughly 5.1% of the sample. Sequencing used peripheral blood. Receptors originate from a man aged 40-49 years with acute or convalescent COVID-19.

The chain employs TRBV4-1 and TRBJ1-1; perhaps TRBD1 as D (5 bases). Germline CDR1 and CDR2: MGHRA and YSYEKL. The CDR3 totals 14 residues. Deletions cut 4 bases from V and 4 bases from J, with 13 bases between. The CDR3 region has the DNA TGCGCCAGCAGCCCCTGGGGGGAGTCCACTGAAGCTTTCTTT. It yields the protein CASSPWGESTEAFF.

The V and J genes are TRBV18 and TRBJ1-4, with D tentatively TRBD1 (5 bases). Germline assignment: CDR1 KGHSH and CDR2 LQKENI. CDR3 length: 13 amino acids. Trimming shortened V by 4 bases and J by 8 bases, and 11 bases separated the two germline ends. The chain's CDR3 is CASSLRRQEKLFF. The CDR3 region has the DNA TGTGCCAGCTCACTGCGAAGACAGGAAAAACTGTTTTTT.

The genes are TRBV5-6 and TRBJ2-2; maybe TRBD2 (6 bases). The ends were cut back, 4 bases at V and 9 bases at J, with 13 bases in the middle. From germline, CDR1 is SGHDT and CDR2 YYEEEE. CDR3 size: 13 residues. CDR3 nucleotide sequence: TGTGCCAGCAGCACTGGGACTGGGAGGGAGCTGTTTTTT. Translating it yields CASSTGTGRELFF.

There are a few counts of this clone. V usage is TRBV5-5 and J usage is TRBJ1-2, with D hard to call. Trimming shortened V by 0 bases and J by 0 bases, and 9 bases separated the two germline ends. This CDR3 has 15 amino acids. Germline V CDR1 and CDR2: SGHKS, YYEKEE (reference sequence). CDR3 sequence: CASSLVAEANYGYTF. Written as DNA, the CDR3 is TGTGCCAGCAGCTTGGTGGCGGAGGCTAACTATGGCTACACCTTC.

The gene calls are TRBV2 and TRBJ1-2; D might be TRBD1 (5 bases). V dropped 11 bases and J dropped 1 base, with 14 bases sitting between them. Germline-derived CDR1 and CDR2 are SNHLY and FYNNEI. The CDR3 consists of 13 residues. In DNA, the CDR3 is TGTGCCCGTACAGGACATTATAACTATGGCTACACCTTC. This gives the protein CARTGHYNYGYTF.

The chain links TRBV12-5 to TRBJ2-3, with D possibly matching TRBD1 (6 bases). The V and J ends lost 3 bases and 4 bases respectively, with 17 bases between them. This CDR3 region has 16 residues. The V gene's germline CDR1 is LGHNT and CDR2 FRNRAP. The CDR3 sequence is CASGFLLQGRADTQYF. The CDR3 DNA sequence: TGTGCTAGTGGTTTTCTACTACAGGGTCGGGCAGATACGCAGTATTTT.

This chain uses TRBV18 with TRBJ1-2, with unresolved D. The germline V and J ends were trimmed by 5 bases and 0 bases, with 7 bases remaining between them. The germline V gene has CDR1 KGHSH and CDR2 LQKENI. CDR3 length: 13 amino acids. CDR3 residues: CASSTETNYGYTF. The CDR3 DNA sequence: TGTGCCAGCTCAACAGAGACTAACTATGGCTACACCTTC.

The chain has TRBV7-2 and TRBJ1-2; D is unresolved. Trimming pared 8 bases from V and 6 bases from J, leaving 16 bases between. CDR3 length: 13 residues. The germline gives CDR1 SGHTA, CDR2 FQGNSA. CDR3 protein: CASGSTPAHGYTF. The CDR3 region has the DNA TGTGCCAGCGGCTCGACTCCGGCCCATGGCTACACCTTC.

The V call is TRBV6-5, the J call TRBJ2-3, with 8 bases lining up with TRBD1. Germline CDR1 and CDR2: MNHEY and SVGAGI. This CDR3 has 13 amino acids. Trimming cost V 6 bases and J 3 bases; bases outside gene matches: 2. The CDR3 DNA is TGTGCCAGCAGACGACAGGGGACAGATACGCAGTATTTT. Translated, it gives CASRRQGTDTQYF.

The chain joins TRBV11-3 to TRBJ2-1, with a tentative D call TRBD1 (5 bases). The CDR3 runs 16 residues. V dropped 5 bases and J dropped 0 bases, with 14 bases sitting between them. The germline V gene encodes CDR1 SGHNT and CDR2 YENEEA. The CDR3 here is CASSLTWGSSYNEQFF. DNA of the CDR3: TGTGCCAGCAGCCTTACTTGGGGCAGCTCCTACAATGAGCAGTTCTTC. Looking up the rest from reference TRBV11-3 and TRBJ2-1 gives the full variable domain: EAGVVQSPRYKIIEKKQPVAFWCNPISGHNTLYWYLQNLGQGPELLIRYENEEAVDDSQLPKDRFSAERLKGVDSTLKIQPAELGDSAVYLCASSLTWGSSYNEQFFGPGTRLTVL.

The V gene is TRBV5-4, the J gene TRBJ2-5, with 11 bases identical to TRBD1. The ends lost 0 bases at V and 2 bases at J; junction bases unmatched: 6. This CDR3 is built from 17 residues. Germline lookup yields CDR1 SGHNT and CDR2 YYREEE (reference sequence). CDR3 region: CASSLGDRGKGQETQYF. CDR3 DNA: TGTGCCAGCAGCTTGGGGGACAGGGGGAAGGGGCAAGAGACCCAGTACTTC. Full variable domain (rest looked up from reference TRBV5-4 and TRBJ2-5): ETGVTQSPTHLIKTRGQQVTLRCSSQSGHNTVSWYQQALGQGPQFIFQYYREEENGRGNFPPRFSGLQFPNYSSELNVNALELDDSALYLCASSLGDRGKGQETQYFGPGTRLLVL.

V is TRBV15 and J is TRBJ2-1; 13 nucleotides agree with TRBD2. Germline V CDR1 and CDR2: LNHNV, YYDKDF (reference sequence). J lost 4 bases, V lost 5 bases, and 11 bases had no gene match. The CDR3 consists of 18 residues. CDR3 in DNA: TGTGCCACCAGCGATGCAGATCGGGGACTAGCGGGATACAATGAGCAGTTCTTC. It translates to CATSDADRGLAGYNEQFF. The entire variable domain, with the rest obtained from reference TRBV15 and TRBJ2-1, is as follows: DAMVIQNPRYQVTQFGKPVTLSCSQTLNHNVMYWYQQKSSQAPKLLFHYYDKDFNNEADTPDNFQSRRPNTSFCFLDIRSPGLGDTAMYLCATSDADRGLAGYNEQFFGPGTRLTVL.

The rearrangement joins TRBV5-1 to TRBJ1-1, with D tentatively TRBD1 (5 bases). The V end was cut by 4 bases, the J end by 5 bases, with 12 bases between. In germline, CDR1 is SGHRS, CDR2 YFSETQ. The CDR3 contains 13 residues. The CDR3 bases are TGCGCCAGCAGCACCGACAGTTGGACTGAAGCTTTCTTT. Translating it yields CASSTDSWTEAFF. The whole variable domain, filled in from reference TRBV5-1 and TRBJ1-1, reads KAGVTQTPRYLIKTRGQQVTLSCSPISGHRSVSWYQQTPGQGLQFLFEYFSETQRNKGNFPGRFSGRQFSNSRSEMNVSTLELGDSALYLCASSTDSWTEAFFGQGTRLTVV.

The CDR3: CASRALAGGPEVGELFF. The CDR3 DNA follows: TGTGCCAGTAGAGCTTTAGCGGGAGGGCCTGAGGTCGGGGAGCTGTTTTTT. The chain links TRBV19 to TRBJ2-2; 11 bases line up with TRBD2. Germline CDR1 and CDR2: LNHDA and SQIVND (reference sequence). The CDR3 totals 17 residues. J was trimmed by 7 bases and V by 6 bases; bases with no gene match: 13.

The genes are TRBV30 and TRBJ1-2; D is possibly TRBD1 (6 bases). CDR1 and CDR2 from the germline V gene are GTSNPN and SVGIG (reference sequence). V was trimmed by 2 bases and J by 7 bases, leaving 14 bases between them. The CDR3 length is 13 residues. Here the CDR3 reads CAWSPGGAVGYTF. The CDR3 bases are TGTGCCTGGAGTCCTGGGGGCGCGGTTGGCTACACCTTC.

The chain combines TRBV5-1 with TRBJ2-1; 7 nucleotides agree with TRBD1. The V and J ends lost 0 bases and 6 bases, in that order; junction bases with no gene match: 3. The germline gives CDR1 SGHRS, CDR2 YFSETQ. The CDR3 totals 14 residues. The CDR3 reads CASSLAGGGNEQFF. The CDR3 DNA follows: TGCGCCAGCAGCTTGGCAGGGGGTGGCAATGAGCAGTTCTTC.

The rearrangement uses TRBV10-3 and TRBJ2-2; possibly TRBD1 for D (5 bases). V was trimmed by 10 bases and J by 3 bases, leaving 15 bases between them. From germline, CDR1 is ENHRY and CDR2 SYGVKD. The CDR3 contains 14 residues. The CDR3 is CATQFQQDTGELFF. Here the CDR3 DNA reads TGTGCCACCCAATTCCAACAGGACACCGGGGAGCTGTTTTTT.

The chain carries TRBV9 and TRBJ2-1; D is perhaps TRBD2 (5 bases). The CDR3 has 14 amino acids. Germline V gene sequence: CDR1 SGDLS, CDR2 YYNGEE. V gave up 3 bases and J gave up 1 base, with 8 bases separating them. The CDR3 coding sequence is TGTGCCAGCAGCGCCGGACTTTCCTACAATGAGCAGTTCTTC. Its protein product is CASSAGLSYNEQFF.

This clone was seen once. The V and J genes are TRBV9 and TRBJ1-4; D remains ambiguous. CDR1 and CDR2 from the germline V gene are SGDLS and YYNGEE. The CDR3 is 15 residues long. Trimming removed 1 base from V and 3 bases from J, with 10 bases in between. CDR3 sequence reads: CASSVNPSANEKLFF. CDR3 coding DNA: TGTGCCAGCAGCGTAAATCCTTCGGCTAATGAAAAACTGTTTTTT.

The chain has TRBV30 and TRBJ1-1; D not resolved. The CDR3 has 13 residues. CDR1 is GTSNPN and CDR2 is SVGIG in the germline V gene (reference sequence). Between the trimmed V and J ends, which lost 0 bases and 6 bases, there was a span of 11 bases. The CDR3 DNA is TGTGCCTGGAGTGTACTTGTCCACGCTGAAGCTTTCTTT. The encoded protein is CAWSVLVHAEAFF.

The chain carries TRBV5-6 and TRBJ2-1, with 7 bases matching TRBD1. Unmatched junction bases numbered 11, after V lost 4 bases and J lost 4 bases. The germline CDR1 and CDR2 sequences are SGHDT and YYEEEE. The CDR3 sequence is 16 residues long. CDR3 sequence (DNA): TGTGCCAGCAGCCGGTTCGCACCGGGACAGTACAATGAGCAGTTCTTC. Translating it yields CASSRFAPGQYNEQFF.

This chain connects TRBV19 to TRBJ1-2; D is unresolved. Trimming left V 3 bases short and J 10 bases short, with 9 bases between. Germline-derived CDR1 and CDR2 are LNHDA and SQIVND (reference sequence). The CDR3 is 11 amino acids. In DNA form, the CDR3 reads TGTGCCAGTAGTATTGGGCAGATCTACACCTTC. It yields the protein CASSIGQIYTF.

The rearrangement uses TRBV6-5 and TRBJ2-7; D is uncertain. CDR3 length: 11 amino acids. With 5 bases removed from V and 6 bases from J, the gap between germline ends came to 8 bases. The germline CDR1 and CDR2 sequences are MNHEY and SVGAGI. CDR3: CASSILSEQYF. The CDR3 coding sequence is TGTGCCAGCAGTATCCTGAGCGAGCAGTACTTC.

J is TRBJ1-2 and V is TRBV6-6; D not certain. V gave up 7 bases and J gave up 4 bases, with 10 bases separating them. Germline V gene lookup returns CDR1 MNHNY and CDR2 SVGAGI (reference sequence). This CDR3 spans 12 amino acids. DNA of the CDR3: TGTGCCAGCACCGGCGGATCCTATGGCTACACCTTC. Translating gives CASTGGSYGYTF.

This rearrangement joins TRBV11-3 to TRBJ1-1; weak D call: TRBD1 (6 bases). The CDR3 consists of 13 residues. Deletions cut 5 bases from V and 0 bases from J, with 7 bases between. Germline V gene data show CDR1 as SGHNT and CDR2 as YENEEA. CDR3 protein: CASSGQMNTEAFF. The CDR3 DNA sequence: TGTGCCAGCAGCGGACAGATGAACACTGAAGCTTTCTTT.

The chain has TRBV5-5 and TRBJ1-2; D is undetermined. Germline CDR1 reads SGHKS; CDR2 reads YYEKEE (reference sequence). This CDR3 spans 18 amino acids. Trimming stripped 0 bases from V and 0 bases from J, with 18 bases between. In DNA, the CDR3 is TGTGCCAGCAGCTTGGCCGAACCATCGGGGTTGGCTAACTATGGCTACACCTTC. Translating it yields CASSLAEPSGLANYGYTF.

The chain carries TRBV11-3 and TRBJ2-7, with unresolved D. CDR1 SGHNT and CDR2 YENEEA come from the germline V gene. Trimming cost V 5 bases and J 6 bases, with 17 bases left between them. CDR3 length: 14 residues. The CDR3 protein is CASSRGSKEPEQYF. The CDR3 DNA is TGTGCCAGCAGCCGAGGTAGCAAAGAGCCCGAGCAGTACTTC.

The V gene is TRBV30, the J gene TRBJ1-5; D not resolved. Germline loops: CDR1 GTSNPN, CDR2 SVGIG (reference sequence). V was pared by 2 bases and J by 1 base, with 3 bases between. The CDR3 is 12 residues long. The CDR3, as DNA: TGTGCCTGGAGTCCAAGCAATCAGCCCCAGCATTTT. It encodes CAWSPSNQPQHF.

The chain uses TRBV4-1 and TRBJ2-7; the D gene is possibly TRBD2 (6 bases). Trimming removed 0 bases from V and 7 bases from J, with 7 bases in between. Germline V gene sequence: CDR1 MGHRA, CDR2 YSYEKL. The CDR3 consists of 12 residues. CDR3 in DNA: TGCGCCAGCAGCCAAGATGGAGGGGAGCAGTACTTC. Protein sequence: CASSQDGGEQYF.

The chain employs TRBV3-1 (or the pseudogene TRBV3-2) and TRBJ1-6, with TRBD1 identical over 9 bases. V gave up 4 bases and J gave up 10 bases; unmatched junction bases: 5. CDR1 is LGHDT and CDR2 is YNNKEL in the germline V gene (reference sequence). The CDR3 spans 14 residues. The CDR3 DNA sequence: TGTGCCAGCAGCCCTCGGACAGGGGTGTCACCCCTCCACTTT. Amino acids: CASSPRTGVSPLHF.